These 27 T cell receptor beta chains share one sample of origin, sequenced in a study of cytomegalovirus exposure and HLA in healthy donors. A multiplex PCR was run with 60 Vbeta primers and 13 Jbeta primers. Only in-frame clones appear in the TCRdb table, and some are missing; sequencing was by immunoSEQ multiplex PCR. The top ten hold roughly 9.2% of the sample, which has about 120,000 clones, around 80% seen once. Sequencing input: PBMCs. These receptors came from a female donor in good health and CMV-seropositive.

A note on this clone: The junction differs from germline at one of its ends, possibly a read error. This chain uses TRBV9 with TRBJ1-2; 10 nucleotides match TRBD1. Germline V gene data show CDR1 as SGDLS and CDR2 as YYNGEE. The CDR3 length is 14 residues. The CDR3 region is CVSSAGTGAYGYTF. CDR3 bases: TGTGTCAGCAGCGCCGGGACAGGGGCCTATGGCTACACCTTC. Full variable domain (missing parts from reference TRBV9 and TRBJ1-2): DSGVTQTPKHLITATGQRVTLRCSPRSGDLSVYWYQQSLDQGLQFLIQYYNGEERAKGNILERFSAQQFPDLHSELNLSSLELGDSALYFCVSSAGTGAYGYTFGSGTRLTVV.

The count of this clone is one. V and J are TRBV27 and TRBJ2-7; 7 nucleotides agree with TRBD2. CDR1 MNHEY and CDR2 SMNVEV come from the germline V gene (reference sequence). Unmatched junction bases numbered 5, after V lost 6 bases and J lost 0 bases. This CDR3 region has 14 residues. The CDR3 region is CASRLASSSYEQYF. The DNA of the CDR3 is TGTGCCAGCAGACTAGCGTCTAGCTCCTACGAGCAGTACTTC.

The genes are TRBV19 and TRBJ1-5; 8 bases align to TRBD1. This CDR3 comprises 13 residues. After removal of 5 bases from V and 7 bases from J, the junction contained 4 bases not matched to a gene. In germline, CDR1 is LNHDA, CDR2 SQIVND (reference sequence). The CDR3 nucleotides read TGTGCCAGTAGTGGACAGGGCGAGCAGCCCCAGCATTTT. Protein sequence: CASSGQGEQPQHF.

CDR3 sequence: CASSYVRGELRTEAFF. The DNA for the CDR3 is TGTGCCAGCAGTTACGTCAGGGGAGAACTTCGTACTGAAGCTTTCTTT. This sequence joins TRBV6-5 and TRBJ1-1; D perhaps matches TRBD1 (6 bases). Trimming took off 2 bases at V and 5 bases at J, with 18 bases between the two ends. Per germline, CDR1 MNHEY and CDR2 SVGAGI. The CDR3 length is 16 residues.

The V call is TRBV15, the J call TRBJ1-1, with D unresolved. The V gene lost 0 bases and the J gene lost 0 bases, with 8 bases spanning the gap. CDR3 length equals 15 residues. Germline V gene data show CDR1 as LNHNV and CDR2 as YYDKDF (reference sequence). The CDR3 loop is CATSRDQQLNTEAFF. CDR3 nucleotide sequence: TGTGCCACCAGCAGAGATCAACAGCTGAACACTGAAGCTTTCTTT. Based on the CDR3 plus reference TRBV15 and TRBJ1-1, the full variable domain is DAMVIQNPRYQVTQFGKPVTLSCSQTLNHNVMYWYQQKSSQAPKLLFHYYDKDFNNEADTPDNFQSRRPNTSFCFLDIRSPGLGDTAMYLCATSRDQQLNTEAFFGQGTRLTVV.

V usage is TRBV7-3 and J usage is TRBJ1-1, with 7 bases that match TRBD1. Trimming at V came to 5 bases and at J to 5 bases, leaving 8 bases not matched to a gene. Germline V gives CDR1 SGHTA, CDR2 FQGTGA. The CDR3 has 14 amino acids. This chain's CDR3 is CASSATGARTEAFF. CDR3 in DNA: TGTGCCAGCAGCGCTACAGGGGCGAGGACTGAAGCTTTCTTT.

The chain joins TRBV7-8 to TRBJ1-5; 8 positions agree with TRBD1. This CDR3 is 14 amino acids long. With V trimmed by 5 bases and J by 7 bases, 7 bases remained unmatched. Germline CDR1 and CDR2: SGHVS and FQNEAQ. The CDR3 spells CASSRTGTGQPQHF. The CDR3 coding sequence is TGTGCCAGCAGCCGGACAGGGACTGGCCAGCCCCAGCATTTT. Based on the CDR3 plus reference TRBV7-8 and TRBJ1-5, the full variable domain is GAGVSQSPRYKVAKRGQDVALRCDPISGHVSLFWYQQALGQGPEFLTYFQNEAQLDKSGLPSDRFFAERPEGSVSTLKIQRTQQEDSAVYLCASSRTGTGQPQHFGDGTRLSIL.

CDR3 region: CASSATGYGTDTQYF. The CDR3 coding sequence is TGTGCCAGCAGCGCTACAGGGTATGGCACAGATACGCAGTATTTT. The J gene is TRBJ2-3, the V gene TRBV11-2; TRBD1 is a possible D gene (6 bases). Trimming left V 5 bases short and J 1 base short, with 13 bases between. The germline CDR1 and CDR2 sequences are SGHAT and FQNNGV. The CDR3 is 15 amino acids.

This sequence joins TRBV5-1 and TRBJ2-7, with 7 bases that match TRBD2. The length of the CDR3 is 14 residues. The V gene's germline CDR1 is SGHRS and CDR2 YFSETQ. V dropped 0 bases and J dropped 9; count of bases not matched to a gene: 9. CDR3 residues: CASSLASAGEGQYF. CDR3 sequence (DNA): TGCGCCAGCAGCTTGGCGTCGGCGGGGGAAGGGCAGTACTTC.

This clone was found a few times. The J gene is TRBJ2-2, the V gene TRBV6-1; D gene unclear. Germline assignment: CDR1 MNHNS and CDR2 SASEGT. This CDR3 contains 15 residues. Trimming stripped 2 bases from V and 1 base from J, with 8 bases between. The CDR3 sequence: CASSESAENTGELFF. The CDR3 DNA follows: TGTGCCAGCAGTGAAAGTGCAGAGAACACCGGGGAGCTGTTTTTT.

The gene calls are TRBV30 and TRBJ1-5; 10 bases are a match to TRBD1. CDR1 and CDR2 from the germline V gene are GTSNPN and SVGIG (reference sequence). Trimming took 4 bases from V and 6 from J; bases not matched to a gene: 9. CDR3 length: 15 residues. The CDR3 DNA follows: TGTGCCTGGAACCGACAGGGGGCAGGAGGTCAGCCCCAGCATTTT. This gives the protein CAWNRQGAGGQPQHF.

This chain links TRBV7-2 with TRBJ2-7; 8 positions agree with TRBD2. Germline CDR1 reads SGHTA; CDR2 reads FQGNSA. The J segment lost 4 bases and the V segment lost 3 bases, leaving 8 bases of the junction unmatched. The CDR3 runs to 15 residues. The CDR3 region is CASSFGGGPGYEQYF. For the CDR3, the DNA is TGTGCCAGCAGCTTCGGCGGGGGGCCGGGATACGAGCAGTACTTC.

The chain employs TRBV4-3 and TRBJ2-5; D possibly corresponds to TRBD1 (5 bases). The germline CDR1 and CDR2 sequences are LGHNA and YSLEER. CDR3 size: 19 residues. V shed 0 bases and J shed 1 base, with 21 bases lying between them. The CDR3 sequence: CASSQDLSPGYTIQETQYF. Here the CDR3 DNA reads TGCGCCAGCAGCCAAGATCTCAGCCCAGGGTACACAATCCAAGAGACCCAGTACTTC.

This chain joins TRBV27 and TRBJ1-2; D is ambiguous. Per germline, CDR1 MNHEY and CDR2 SMNVEV (reference sequence). The CDR3 contains 13 residues. Trimming removed 4 bases from V and 7 bases from J, with 13 bases in between. The CDR3 protein is CASSSAGFGGYTF. CDR3 bases: TGTGCCAGCAGTTCTGCGGGGTTCGGTGGCTACACCTTC.

This CDR3 reads CASSPLPRGVTEAFF. CDR3 in DNA: TGTGCCAGCAGCCCCCTACCCCGGGGGGTTACTGAAGCTTTCTTT. The V and J genes are TRBV7-9 and TRBJ1-1; tentatively, D is TRBD1 (5 bases). The CDR3 spans 15 residues. Germline lookup yields CDR1 SEHNR and CDR2 FQNEAQ (reference sequence). With 5 bases removed from V and 5 bases from J, the gap between germline ends came to 18 bases.

The chain links TRBV7-9 to TRBJ1-4; D remains ambiguous. CDR1 and CDR2 (germline): SEHNR, FQNEAQ (reference sequence). CDR3 length: 14 residues. Trimming pared 1 base from V and 8 bases from J, leaving 11 bases between. Written as DNA, the CDR3 is TGTGCCAGCAGCTTAGGAGGTCCAGCCGAAAAACTGTTTTTT. It codes for CASSLGGPAEKLFF.

This clone was seen only a few times. The chain employs TRBV19 and TRBJ1-5; TRBD1 agrees at 7 bases. This CDR3 spans 15 amino acids. Germline V lookup: CDR1 LNHDA, CDR2 SQIVND (reference sequence). V trimming: 5 bases; J trimming: 0 bases; junction bases outside the gene matches: 4. For the CDR3, the DNA is TGTGCCAGTAGTGCCTACAGGGGTAGCAATCAGCCCCAGCATTTT. Its protein product is CASSAYRGSNQPQHF.

The chain combines TRBV29-1 with TRBJ2-7; possible D gene TRBD2, 5 bases. The germline gives CDR1 SQVTM, CDR2 ANQGSEA. V lost 2 bases and J lost 5, with 16 bases in between. CDR3 length: 14 amino acids. CDR3 protein: CSVEYTPLGDEQYF. CDR3 coding DNA: TGCAGCGTTGAATATACCCCACTCGGGGACGAGCAGTACTTC.

This sequence joins TRBV30 and TRBJ1-1; D is uncertain. Trimming removed 0 bases at V and 5 bases at J, with 10 bases between. This CDR3 has 13 residues. CDR1 is GTSNPN and CDR2 is SVGIG in the germline V gene (reference sequence). The CDR3 bases are TGTGCCTGGAGTGTACTGGAGGAGACTGAAGCTTTCTTT. It is translated as CAWSVLEETEAFF.

The chain is built from TRBV11-3 and TRBJ2-5, with 9 bases lining up with TRBD1. Germline V gene lookup returns CDR1 SGHNT and CDR2 YENEEA. V shed 1 base, J shed 7 bases, and the junction held 16 bases outside the gene matches. This CDR3 region has 18 residues. The chain's CDR3 is CASSLASTGGVGWGTQYF. In DNA form, the CDR3 reads TGTGCCAGCAGCTTAGCCTCCACAGGGGGCGTGGGTTGGGGGACCCAGTACTTC.

The chain carries TRBV5-1 and TRBJ2-7, with TRBD2 matching over 8 bases. The CDR3 covers 15 residues. Trimming cost V 0 bases and J 0 bases; bases outside gene matches: 2. Germline values: CDR1 SGHRS, CDR2 YFSETQ. In nucleotides, the CDR3 is TGCGCCAGCAGCTTGGCCGGGGGGGGCTCCTACGAGCAGTACTTC. Translating gives CASSLAGGGSYEQYF. Based on the CDR3 plus reference TRBV5-1 and TRBJ2-7, the full variable domain is KAGVTQTPRYLIKTRGQQVTLSCSPISGHRSVSWYQQTPGQGLQFLFEYFSETQRNKGNFPGRFSGRQFSNSRSEMNVSTLELGDSALYLCASSLAGGGSYEQYFGPGTRLTVT.

V is TRBV6-1 and J is TRBJ1-1, with D perhaps matching TRBD1 (6 bases). The CDR3 covers 15 residues. Germline V CDR1 and CDR2: MNHNS, SASEGT. With 1 base removed from V and 4 bases from J, the gap between germline ends came to 13 bases. CDR3 sequence (DNA): TGTGCCAGCAGTGAAGTTGGGGGAGGGGGCACTGAAGCTTTCTTT. It translates to CASSEVGGGGTEAFF.

This chain uses TRBV7-3 with TRBJ2-1; 11 nucleotides agree with TRBD1. With 4 bases clipped from V and 5 bases from J, the junction kept 10 bases outside the gene matches. CDR3 length equals 17 residues. The germline V gene encodes CDR1 SGHTA and CDR2 FQGTGA. The CDR3 bases are TGTGCCAGCAGCTCAATGGATGGACAGGGGGCAAACAATGAGCAGTTCTTC. Amino acid sequence: CASSSMDGQGANNEQFF. Using reference TRBV7-3 and TRBJ2-1 for the parts outside the CDR3, the full variable domain is GAGVSQTPSNKVTEKGKYVELRCDPISGHTALYWYRQSLGQGPEFLIYFQGTGAADDSGLPNDRFFAVRPEGSVSTLKIQRTERGDSAVYLCASSSMDGQGANNEQFFGPGTRLTVL.

This clone has just one count. The chain has TRBV2 and TRBJ1-1, with 11 bases lining up with TRBD1. Germline trimming cut 8 bases from V and 7 bases from J; bases unmatched to any gene: 9. The CDR3 has 14 residues. Germline CDR1 and CDR2: SNHLY and FYNNEI. CDR3 DNA: TGTGCCAGCTACATACGGACAGGGGGCAATGAAGCTTTCTTT. Its translation: CASYIRTGGNEAFF.

The V gene is TRBV27, the J gene TRBJ1-1, with 7 bases matching TRBD1. With V trimmed by 4 bases and J by 2 bases, 1 base remained unmatched. This CDR3 region has 13 residues. The germline gives CDR1 MNHEY, CDR2 SMNVEV (reference sequence). The CDR3 reads CASSWTGNTEAFF. CDR3 coding DNA: TGTGCCAGCAGTTGGACAGGCAACACTGAAGCTTTCTTT.

This clone has only one observation. The chain employs TRBV4-1 and TRBJ1-5; possible D gene TRBD1, 6 bases. This CDR3 spans 18 amino acids. V was shortened by 0 bases and J by 3 bases, with 18 bases between the two germline ends. In germline, CDR1 is MGHRA, CDR2 YSYEKL. CDR3 region: CASSQEGLQGRVNQPQHF. The CDR3 coding sequence is TGCGCCAGCAGCCAAGAAGGCCTACAGGGAAGGGTCAATCAGCCCCAGCATTTT.

The chain is built from TRBV2 and TRBJ2-1; perhaps TRBD2 as D (6 bases). This CDR3 region has 14 residues. Between the trimmed V and J ends, which lost 3 bases and 5 bases, there was a span of 11 bases. Germline V lookup: CDR1 SNHLY, CDR2 FYNNEI. The CDR3 nucleotides are TGTGCCAGCAGTGATCGGGGGATGGACAATGAGCAGTTCTTC. It specifies CASSDRGMDNEQFF. The complete variable domain, with remaining parts taken from reference TRBV2 and TRBJ2-1, reads EPEVTQTPSHQVTQMGQEVILRCVPISNHLYFYWYRQILGQKVEFLVSFYNNEISEKSEIFDDQFSVERPDGSNFTLKIRSTKLEDSAMYFCASSDRGMDNEQFFGPGTRLTVL.